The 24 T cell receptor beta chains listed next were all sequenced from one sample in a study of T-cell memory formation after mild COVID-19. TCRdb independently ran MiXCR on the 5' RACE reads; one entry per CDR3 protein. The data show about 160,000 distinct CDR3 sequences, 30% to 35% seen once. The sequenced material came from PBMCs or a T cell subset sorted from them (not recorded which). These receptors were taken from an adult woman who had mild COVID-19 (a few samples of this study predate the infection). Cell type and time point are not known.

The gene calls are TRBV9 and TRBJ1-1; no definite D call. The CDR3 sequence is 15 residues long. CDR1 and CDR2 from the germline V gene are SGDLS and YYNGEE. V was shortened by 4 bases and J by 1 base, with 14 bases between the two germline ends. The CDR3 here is CASSPRAGSNTEAFF. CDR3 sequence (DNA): TGTGCCAGCAGCCCGAGGGCGGGATCGAACACTGAAGCTTTCTTT.

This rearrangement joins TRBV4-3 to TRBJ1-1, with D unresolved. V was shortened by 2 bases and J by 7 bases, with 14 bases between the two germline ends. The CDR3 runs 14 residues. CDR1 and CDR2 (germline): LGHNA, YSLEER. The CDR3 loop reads CASSQTLRYGEAFF. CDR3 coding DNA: TGCGCCAGCAGCCAAACCCTCCGGTACGGTGAAGCTTTCTTT.

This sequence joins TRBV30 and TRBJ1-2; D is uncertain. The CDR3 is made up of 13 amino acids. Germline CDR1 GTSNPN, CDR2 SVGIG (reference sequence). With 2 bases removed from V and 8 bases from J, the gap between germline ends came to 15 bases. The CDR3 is CAWSPDPRIGYTF. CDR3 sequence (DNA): TGTGCCTGGAGTCCCGATCCTAGAATCGGCTACACCTTC.

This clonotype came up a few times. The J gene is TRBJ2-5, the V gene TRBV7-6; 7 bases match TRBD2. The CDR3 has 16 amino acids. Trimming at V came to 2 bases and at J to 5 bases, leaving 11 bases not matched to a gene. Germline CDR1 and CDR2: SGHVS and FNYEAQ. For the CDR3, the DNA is TGTGCCAGCAGCTTAAGAGTGGGAGGGCCTATGGAGACCCAGTACTTC. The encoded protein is CASSLRVGGPMETQYF.

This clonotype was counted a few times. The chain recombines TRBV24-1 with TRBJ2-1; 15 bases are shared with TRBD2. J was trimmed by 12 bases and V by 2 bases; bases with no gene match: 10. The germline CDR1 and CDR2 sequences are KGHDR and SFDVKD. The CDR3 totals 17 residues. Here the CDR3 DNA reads TGTGCCACCAGTGATTACGGACTAGCGGGGGGGCGGGTAGTGCAGTTCTTC. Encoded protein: CATSDYGLAGGRVVQFF.

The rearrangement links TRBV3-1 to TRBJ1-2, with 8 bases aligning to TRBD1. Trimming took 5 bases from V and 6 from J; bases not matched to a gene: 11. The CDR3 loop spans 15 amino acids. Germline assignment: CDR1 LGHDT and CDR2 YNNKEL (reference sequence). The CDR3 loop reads CASSLRTGIGHGYTF. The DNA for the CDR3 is TGTGCCAGCAGCTTACGGACAGGGATTGGTCATGGCTACACCTTC. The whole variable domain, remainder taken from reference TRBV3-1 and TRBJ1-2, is DTAVSQTPKYLVTQMGNDKSIKCEQNLGHDTMYWYKQDSKKFLKIMFSYNNKELIINETVPNRFSPKSPDKAHLNLHINSLELGDSAVYFCASSLRTGIGHGYTFGSGTRLTVV.

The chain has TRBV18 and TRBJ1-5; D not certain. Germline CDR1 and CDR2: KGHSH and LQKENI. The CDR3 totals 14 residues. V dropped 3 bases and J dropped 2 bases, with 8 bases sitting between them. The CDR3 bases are TGTGCCAGCTCACCCATTCCTGGCAATCAGCCCCAGCATTTT. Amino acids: CASSPIPGNQPQHF.

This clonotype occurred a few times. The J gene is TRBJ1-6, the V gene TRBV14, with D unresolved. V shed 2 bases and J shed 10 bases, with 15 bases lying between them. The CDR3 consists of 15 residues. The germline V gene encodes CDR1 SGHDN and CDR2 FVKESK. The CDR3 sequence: CASSQLKTTRSPLHF. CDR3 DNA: TGTGCCAGCAGCCAATTGAAGACCACCCGATCACCCCTCCACTTT.

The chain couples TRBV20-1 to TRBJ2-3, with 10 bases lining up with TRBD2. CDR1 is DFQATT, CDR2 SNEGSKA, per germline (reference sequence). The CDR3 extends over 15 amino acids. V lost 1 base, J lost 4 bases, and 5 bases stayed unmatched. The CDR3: CSARAGTSVADTQYF. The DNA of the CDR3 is TGCAGTGCTAGAGCCGGGACTAGCGTAGCAGATACGCAGTATTTT.

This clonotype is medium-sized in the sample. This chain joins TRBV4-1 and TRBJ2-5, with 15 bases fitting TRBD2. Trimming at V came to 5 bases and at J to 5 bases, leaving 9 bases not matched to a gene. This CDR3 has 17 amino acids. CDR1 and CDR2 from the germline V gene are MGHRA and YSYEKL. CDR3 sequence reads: CASSSTRTSGGAETQYF. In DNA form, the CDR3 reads TGCGCCAGCAGCTCGACGCGGACTAGCGGGGGGGCCGAGACCCAGTACTTC.

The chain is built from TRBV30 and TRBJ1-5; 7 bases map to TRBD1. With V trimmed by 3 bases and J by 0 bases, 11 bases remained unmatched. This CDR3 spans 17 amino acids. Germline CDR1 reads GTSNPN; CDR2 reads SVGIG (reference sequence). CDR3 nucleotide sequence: TGTGCCTGGAGCGCCGGGACAGCCGTTTTTAGCAATCAGCCCCAGCATTTT. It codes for CAWSAGTAVFSNQPQHF.

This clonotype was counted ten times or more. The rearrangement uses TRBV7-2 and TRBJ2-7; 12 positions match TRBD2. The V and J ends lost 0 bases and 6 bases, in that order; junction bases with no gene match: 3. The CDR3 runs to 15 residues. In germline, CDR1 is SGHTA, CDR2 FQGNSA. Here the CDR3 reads CASSLAASGRGEQYF. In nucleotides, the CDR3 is TGTGCCAGCAGCTTAGCCGCTAGCGGGAGGGGCGAGCAGTACTTC. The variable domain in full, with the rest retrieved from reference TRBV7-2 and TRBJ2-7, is GAGVSQSPSNKVTEKGKDVELRCDPISGHTALYWYRQSLGQGLEFLIYFQGNSAPDKSGLPSDRFSAERTGGSVSTLTIQRTQQEDSAVYLCASSLAASGRGEQYFGPGTRLTVT.

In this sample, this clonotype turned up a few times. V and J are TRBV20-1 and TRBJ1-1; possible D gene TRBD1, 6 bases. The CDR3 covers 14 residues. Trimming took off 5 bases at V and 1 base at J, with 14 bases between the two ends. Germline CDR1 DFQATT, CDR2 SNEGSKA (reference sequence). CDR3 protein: CSAAPGAGNTEAFF. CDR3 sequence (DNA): TGCAGTGCTGCCCCGGGGGCGGGGAACACTGAAGCTTTCTTT.

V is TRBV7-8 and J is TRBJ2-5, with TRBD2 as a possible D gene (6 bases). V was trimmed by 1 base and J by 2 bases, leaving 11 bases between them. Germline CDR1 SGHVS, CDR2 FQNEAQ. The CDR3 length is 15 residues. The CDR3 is CASSLGGVEQETQYF. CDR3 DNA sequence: TGTGCCAGCAGCTTAGGGGGGGTCGAACAAGAGACCCAGTACTTC.

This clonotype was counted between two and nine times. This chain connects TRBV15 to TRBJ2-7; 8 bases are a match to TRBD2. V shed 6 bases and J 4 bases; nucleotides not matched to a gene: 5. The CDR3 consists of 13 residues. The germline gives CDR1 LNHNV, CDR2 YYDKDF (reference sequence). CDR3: CATRSGSRYEQYF. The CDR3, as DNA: TGTGCCACCAGGAGCGGGAGTAGATACGAGCAGTACTTC.

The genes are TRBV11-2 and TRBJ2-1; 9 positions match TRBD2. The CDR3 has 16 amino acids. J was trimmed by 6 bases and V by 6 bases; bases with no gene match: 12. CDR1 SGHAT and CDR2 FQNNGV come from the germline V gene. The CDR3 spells CASSPEWAGGPNEQFF. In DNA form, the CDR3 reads TGTGCCAGCAGTCCTGAGTGGGCGGGGGGGCCCAATGAGCAGTTCTTC.

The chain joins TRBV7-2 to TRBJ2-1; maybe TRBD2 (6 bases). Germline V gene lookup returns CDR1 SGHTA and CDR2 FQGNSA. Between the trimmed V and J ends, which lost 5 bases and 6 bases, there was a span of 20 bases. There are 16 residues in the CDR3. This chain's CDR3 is CASSPGILAGPNEQFF. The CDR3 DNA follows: TGTGCCAGCAGCCCAGGGATACTAGCCGGACCCAATGAGCAGTTCTTC.

The CDR3 coding sequence is TGTGCCAGCAGTTTCAGACAGGACCTCTACGAGCAGTACTTC. This gives the protein CASSFRQDLYEQYF. The V and J genes are TRBV12-3 or TRBV12-4 and TRBJ2-7, with a tentative D call TRBD1 (6 bases). V was clipped by 3 bases and J by 3 bases, with 12 bases between them. This CDR3 has 14 amino acids.

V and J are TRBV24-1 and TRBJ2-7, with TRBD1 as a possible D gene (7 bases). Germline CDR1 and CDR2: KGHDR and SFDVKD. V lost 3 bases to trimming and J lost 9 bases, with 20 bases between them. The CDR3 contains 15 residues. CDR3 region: CATSDPRAGGYRQYF. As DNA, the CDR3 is TGTGCCACCAGTGATCCGCGGGCAGGGGGGTATCGGCAGTACTTC.

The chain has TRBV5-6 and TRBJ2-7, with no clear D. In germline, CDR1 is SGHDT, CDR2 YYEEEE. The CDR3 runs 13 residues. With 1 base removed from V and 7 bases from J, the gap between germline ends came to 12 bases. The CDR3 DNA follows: TGTGCCAGCAGCTTGAGGTCTAGTCAAGAGCAGTACTTC. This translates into CASSLRSSQEQYF.

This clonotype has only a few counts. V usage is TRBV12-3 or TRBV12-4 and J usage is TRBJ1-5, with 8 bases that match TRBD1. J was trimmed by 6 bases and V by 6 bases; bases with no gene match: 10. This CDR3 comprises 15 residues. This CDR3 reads CASRATDRGSQPQHF. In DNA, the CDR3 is TGTGCCAGCAGGGCCACAGACAGGGGAAGTCAGCCCCAGCATTTT.

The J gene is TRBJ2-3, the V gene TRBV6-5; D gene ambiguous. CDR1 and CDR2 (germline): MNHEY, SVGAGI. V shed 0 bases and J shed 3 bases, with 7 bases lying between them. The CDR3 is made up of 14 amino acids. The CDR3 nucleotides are TGTGCCAGCAGTTACTCGCCGGGTACAGATACGCAGTATTTT. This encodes CASSYSPGTDTQYF.

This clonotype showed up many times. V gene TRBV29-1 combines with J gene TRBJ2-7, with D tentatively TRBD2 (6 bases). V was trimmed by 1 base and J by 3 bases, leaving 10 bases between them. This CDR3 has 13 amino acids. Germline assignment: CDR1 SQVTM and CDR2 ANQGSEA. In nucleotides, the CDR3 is TGCAGCGTTGAAGCACCCGGGAGCTACGAGCAGTACTTC. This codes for CSVEAPGSYEQYF.

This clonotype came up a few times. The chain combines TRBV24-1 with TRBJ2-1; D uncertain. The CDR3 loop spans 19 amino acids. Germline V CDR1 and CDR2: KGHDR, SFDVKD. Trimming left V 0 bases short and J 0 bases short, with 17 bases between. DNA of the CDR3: TGTGCCACCAGTGATTTGCGTCCGTGGGAAATAGGCTCCTACAATGAGCAGTTCTTC. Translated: CATSDLRPWEIGSYNEQFF.